This T cell receptor beta chain was captured in a study of T cell responses to AZD1222 COVID-19 vaccine. Details on this clone: What it binds is unknown.

The method was immunoSEQ multiplex PCR; TCRdb's version includes in-frame clones alone and lacks a portion of them. The table lists under 170,000 clones, around nine tenths of them singletons, with roughly 3.1% in the top ten. It was second doses at about 4 or about 12 weeks that were pooled. Study-level results: Reportedly, close to half of spike-specific TCRs are directed against unmutated variant regions. Dominant at 160-218 and 743-854, vaccine-associated CD4 TCRs also spanned spike. There were mostly white British donors and more females than males, and clonal diversity was possibly underestimated.

V lost 1 base and J lost 5, with 9 bases in between. The germline V gene encodes CDR1 MGHRA and CDR2 YSYEKL. The CDR3 is 15 amino acids. The sequence was obtained from an adult who received the AZD1222 COVID-19 vaccine. This sample comprised peripheral blood, obtained 28 days after the second AZD1222 dose. This chain uses TRBV4-1 with TRBJ1-6, with a weak D call TRBD1 (5 bases). The CDR3 here is CASSQVGLDNSPLHF. CDR3 DNA: TGCGCCAGCAGCCAAGTGGGGCTGGATAATTCACCCCTCCACTTT.